This TCR beta chain was documented in a study of cytomegalovirus exposure and HLA in healthy donors. Study observations and caveats: The study carried out a later analysis of TCR beta sequences. It associated around 17,000 of them with specific HLA alleles at a false discovery rate of 0.05. TCR beta V segments were, for the most part, productive about 90% or about 30% of the time in an earlier analysis. Indistinguishable V segments, including TRBV6-2 and TRBV6-3, were excluded.

The CDR3 consists of 13 residues. Between the trimmed V and J ends, which lost 0 bases and 8 bases, there was a span of 11 bases. Germline CDR1 is SGHRS and CDR2 is YFSETQ. The PCR used 60 Vbeta and 13 Jbeta primers. The assay was immunoSEQ multiplex PCR, and TCRdb's table has in-frame clones only and misses some. This table has about 200,000 clones, approximately 79% appearing once. In regard to this clone: Antigen unknown.

This TCR was recovered from a man younger than 30 in good health and CMV-seronegative. The sample consisted of PBMCs. J is TRBJ1-2 and V is TRBV5-1; D is ambiguous. Here the CDR3 DNA reads TGCGCCAGCAGCTTGGTCGGGGTCGGCGGCTACACCTTC. It encodes CASSLVGVGGYTF.